This T cell receptor (beta chain) originates from a study of T cell repertoires in cytomegalovirus infection. This CDR3 has 14 residues. Trimming left V 2 bases short and J 0 bases short, with 6 bases between. This clonotype was counted many times. Its matching antigen is unknown. Whole-study results and caveats: Ex vivo, HLA-C-restricted CMV-specific TCR beta clonotypes prevailed over the rest of the response.

A single record per CDR3 protein comes from TCRdb applying MiXCR to the reads. The sample consists of a few hundred thousand distinct CDR3 sequences, 40% of them appearing once. The sequence was obtained from a human donor in good health (CMV status not recorded). Some clones in this sample may be carry-over from other donors' samples. This chain connects TRBV12-3 or TRBV12-4 to TRBJ2-3; D is unclear. The sequences come from cultured PBMCs, collected from culture after CMV antigen stimulation. CDR3 sequence reads: CASSLRLSTDTQYF. The CDR3, as DNA: TGTGCCAGCAGTTTAAGGCTGAGCACAGATACGCAGTATTTT.